These T cell receptor beta chains were read from a single sample in a study of blood T cells in healthy people across ages. MiXCR was run by TCRdb on the 5' RACE reads, yielding one entry per CDR3 protein. The sample holds about 810,000 distinct CDR3 sequences, around 36% seen once. What was sequenced was blood. Every receptor here comes from a man aged 18 to 35 in good health. CDR3s include the opening cysteine and the closing phenylalanine or tryptophan. Fields, in order: V gene, D gene, clone size, J gene, CDR3 DNA, CDR3 protein. The D gene is left open where the match is weak. Clone size is given for some rows only: seen once, a few or many times, or a class if the clone is expanded.

TRBV5-1	NA	many	TRBJ1-1	TGTGCCAGCAGCTTGAGGGGCCCTAACACTGAAGCTTTCTTT	CASSLRGPNTEAFF
TRBV7-3	NA	few	TRBJ1-2	TGTGCCAGCAGCCGGAGCGGGGGAAGGTATGGCTACACCTTC	CASSRSGGRYGYTF
TRBV7-9	NA	few	TRBJ2-1	TGTGCCAGCACATCGAGGGGCGAACAGTTCTTC	CASTSRGEQFF
TRBV4-1	TRBD1	NA	TRBJ1-4	TGCGCCAGCAGCCTAACCGGGACAGGGAGCGAAAAACTGTTTTTT	CASSLTGTGSEKLFF
TRBV5-1	NA	few	TRBJ1-2	TGCGCCAGCAGCTTTGCGGGGGCGCCTAACTATGGCTACACCTTC	CASSFAGAPNYGYTF
TRBV6-6	TRBD1	NA	TRBJ1-2	TGTGCCAGCAGTTCCGGCTGGGACAGGCCCTATGGCTACACCTTC	CASSSGWDRPYGYTF
TRBV5-5	NA	NA	TRBJ2-1	TGTGCCAGCATCTCCCGGAGGCCGGGCGGCAATGAGCAGTTCTTC	CASISRRPGGNEQFF
TRBV7-8	NA	few	TRBJ2-7	TGTGCCAGCAGCCCCGTATCCTCCTACGAGCAGTACTTC	CASSPVSSYEQYF
TRBV14	NA	few	TRBJ2-3	TGTGCCAGCAGCCAAGAACGGACTTACACAGATACGCAGTATTTT	CASSQERTYTDTQYF
TRBV29-1	NA	NA	TRBJ2-5	TGCAGCGTTGAACGGGTAGAGGTGCAGTACTTC	CSVERVEVQYF
TRBV10-3	NA	NA	TRBJ1-1	TGTGCCATCAGTGATCTGGTGGACACTGAAGCTTTCTTT	CAISDLVDTEAFF
TRBV12-3/TRBV12-4	TRBD2	NA	TRBJ2-1	TGTGCCAGCACTCCAGCGGGGGTCTACAATGAGCAGTTCTTC	CASTPAGVYNEQFF
TRBV12-3/TRBV12-4	TRBD1	many	TRBJ2-7	TGTGCCAGCAGTTTAACGAGACAGGGGCAGAGCTCCTACGAGCAGTACTTC	CASSLTRQGQSSYEQYF
TRBV29-1	TRBD2	NA	TRBJ2-7	TGCAGCGTTTACCTAGCGGGGGCCTACGAGCAGTACTTC	CSVYLAGAYEQYF
TRBV27	NA	NA	TRBJ2-7	TGTGCCGGCAGTTTTTGGGCCAGTAGGAATGAGCAGTACTTC	CAGSFWASRNEQYF
TRBV4-1	NA	NA	TRBJ2-2	TGCGCCAGCAGCCAAGGCCGACGCTTCACCGGGGAGCTGTTTTTT	CASSQGRRFTGELFF
TRBV7-2	NA	NA	TRBJ2-3	TGTGCCAGCAGCTTAGCGTCGGTTAGCACAGATATGCAGTATTTT	CASSLASVSTDMQYF
TRBV7-2	TRBD2	few	TRBJ2-3	TGTGCCAGCAGCTTGGTTCCAACCCGGACTAGTCGGATAGATACGCAGTATTTT	CASSLVPTRTSRIDTQYF
TRBV3-1	NA	NA	TRBJ2-1	TGTGCCAGCAGCCAAGTAACCTACTACAATGAGCAGTTCTTC	CASSQVTYYNEQFF
TRBV4-3	NA	few	TRBJ1-5	TGCGCCAGCAGCCAAGACGGGTCCCGAAGTGCGCCCCAGCATTTT	CASSQDGSRSAPQHF
TRBV20-1	TRBD1	NA	TRBJ2-1	TGCAGTGCTGGACAGGTCGGTACGTTCTTC	CSAGQVGTFF
TRBV21-1	NA	NA	TRBJ2-7	TGTGCCAGCAGCTCTCAGGGCCCTCCCCACGAGCAGTACTTC	CASSSQGPPHEQYF
TRBV6-6	NA	once	TRBJ2-1	TGTGCCAGCAAAAACCCCTACAATGAGCAGTTCTTC	CASKNPYNEQFF
TRBV7-2	NA	NA	TRBJ1-2	TGTGCCAGCAGCCAATCCAGACAGCCTCTCTACTATGGCTACACCTTC	CASSQSRQPLYYGYTF